The rows below give T cell receptor beta chains drawn from one sample of a study of shared clonotypes between healthy human individuals. Sequencing used immunoSEQ multiplex PCR; TCRdb keeps in-frame clones, though not all of them. The sample has roughly 1,500,000 clones, approximately 98.5% seen once. Sequenced sample: naive CD4+ T cells sorted from blood. All receptors derive from a young man in good health. CDR3s include the opening cysteine and the closing phenylalanine or tryptophan. D genes are given only for firm matches.

D,J,V,CDR3,DNA
TRBD1,TRBJ2-1,TRBV11-1,CASSLRDRLLYNEQFF,TGTGCCAGCAGCTTAAGGGACAGGTTGCTCTACAATGAGCAGTTCTTC
TRBD1,TRBJ2-3,TRBV6-1,CASSARQGITDTQYF,TGTGCCAGCAGTGCCCGACAGGGGATCACAGATACGCAGTATTTT
NA,TRBJ2-7,TRBV28,CASSSGRTNEQYF,TGTGCCAGCAGTTCGGGACGGACGAACGAGCAGTACTTC
TRBD1,TRBJ2-3,TRBV4-2,CASSRGQSPTDTQYF,TGTGCCAGCAGCCGGGGACAGTCTCCCACAGATACGCAGTATTTT
NA,TRBJ2-7,TRBV4-2,CASSQDQGRGEQYF,TGTGCCAGCAGCCAAGATCAGGGGCGGGGGGAGCAGTACTTC
TRBD2,TRBJ2-1,TRBV19,CASSIKTSGGRDEQFF,TGTGCCAGTAGTATTAAGACTAGCGGGGGTCGCGATGAGCAGTTCTTC
TRBD2,TRBJ2-7,TRBV20-1,CSSSGSGEQYF,TGCAGTTCTAGCGGGAGTGGGGAGCAGTACTTC
NA,TRBJ2-3,TRBV28,CASTSYGDTQYF,TGTGCCAGCACCTCTTATGGAGATACGCAGTATTTT
NA,TRBJ2-3,TRBV14,CASSQGGPSTDTQYF,TGTGCCAGCAGCCAAGGAGGGCCTAGCACAGATACGCAGTATTTT
TRBD2,TRBJ2-5,TRBV7-7,CASSPIAGGVETQYF,TGTGCCAGCAGCCCAATAGCGGGAGGGGTAGAGACCCAGTACTTC